The clone carrying this TCR beta chain has at least ten counts. Amplifying from RNA transcripts, the study obtained TCR beta CDR3 regions. First-round RT-PCR relied on HTBI primers, and a second-round multiplex PCR came next. TCRdb re-called the multiplex PCR reads through MiXCR, storing one row per CDR3 protein. The sample has 300,000 to 400,000 distinct CDR3 sequences; around a sixth are singletons. Losses at the gene ends were 3 bases for V and 5 bases for J; bases not matched to a gene: 4. The CDR3 contains 14 residues. Per germline, CDR1 MNHNS and CDR2 SASEGT. No donor had other autoimmune disease, uncontrolled infection, pregnancy or lactation. The data stem from a study of Graves' ophthalmopathy and Graves' hyperthyroidism.

V and J are TRBV6-1 and TRBJ2-7, with TRBD2 matching over 10 bases. The sample consisted of peripheral blood. This clonotype was obtained from an adult man with Graves' ophthalmopathy. This CDR3 reads CASSESGRVHEQYF. In DNA, the CDR3 is TGTGCCAGCAGTGAGAGCGGGAGGGTCCACGAGCAGTACTTC.